The entry that follows covers one T cell receptor beta chain sequence. This clone's antigen is unknown. Base-call qualities are not available, and no considerably larger clone is one nucleotide away. The data stem from a study of CD8 T cells in ankylosing spondylitis (dated by TCRdb to the late 2010s). General notes on the study: The study set out to find disease-linked TCR variants by profiling T cell receptor beta repertoires in ankylosing spondylitis patients and healthy donors. In total, the full study cohort was made up of nearly 110 healthy donors and about two dozen ankylosing spondylitis patients. Peripheral blood was sampled, and synovial fluid was additionally collected from ankylosing spondylitis patients.

CDR1 is given as MNHNS and CDR2 as SASEGT, both from the germline V gene. The trim is 2 bases for V and 4 bases for J, with a gap of 14 bases between the germline ends. The CDR3 sequence holds 15 residues, the cysteine and phenylalanine included. The entry retains the CDR3 DNA only, 45 bases that are in frame from base 1. TCRdb shows the sequencer as Illumina HiSeq 2500. Quantitative 5'-RACE with molecular barcodes was the method used to prepare the TCR beta libraries. For the original study's pipeline: A new computational method based on a probabilistic model of VDJ rearrangement was used to identify disease-linked TCR variants. In-frame beta chains were kept once TCRdb had trimmed the public reads at Q25 with fastp and called clones with MiXCR. A single entry per CDR3 protein holds the most common genes and DNA from its merged rows. These V and J calls derive from TCRdb rather than the authors' analysis. This sample is represented by roughly 180,000 distinct CDR3 sequences; roughly 13% of them were singletons. The top ten clones comprise approximately 15% of the sample.

Results the study describes overall, beyond this receptor: The disease-linked clones showed a CD8+ phenotype and occurred at relatively low frequencies in peripheral blood. The disease-linked clones were reported to be significantly enriched in matched synovial fluid samples from ankylosing spondylitis patients. Some TCR beta motif variants had previously been reported in synovial fluid and blood of reactive arthritis patients, which suggested common disease-initiation mechanisms. A TCR beta motif of several highly homologous amino acid variants appeared characteristic of blood from ankylosing spondylitis patients.

The chain employs TRBV6-1 and TRBJ2-5; perhaps TRBD2 is the D gene, with 6 bases matching. Input material: blood, either unsorted or a sorted T cell fraction (not recorded which). The receptor's source is a male donor with ankylosing spondylitis or in good health (not recorded which). The sequenced DNA: TGTGCCAGCAGTGAATACACGGGAGAGGCAGAGACCCAGTACTTC. It translates to CASSEYTGEAETQYF.